The 16 T cell receptor beta chains in this list originate from one sample, sequenced in a study of blood T cell repertoires in COVID-19. Profiled with immunoSEQ multiplex PCR; TCRdb holds only in-frame clones, not every one. Of about 250,000 clones in the sample, roughly 87% were seen once. Material for sequencing was peripheral blood. These receptors were obtained from a man aged 18 to 30 with active or convalescent COVID-19.

The chain couples TRBV5-4 to TRBJ2-5; 11 bases fit TRBD2. The V and J ends lost 4 bases and 3 bases, in that order; junction bases with no gene match: 5. Germline values: CDR1 SGHNT, CDR2 YYREEE (reference sequence). The CDR3 runs to 15 residues. The CDR3 reads CASSPGTSGEETQYF. The DNA of the CDR3 is TGTGCCAGCAGCCCCGGGACTAGCGGAGAAGAGACCCAGTACTTC.

This chain uses TRBV13 with TRBJ2-1; tentative D call: TRBD1 (5 bases). The CDR3 spans 13 residues. Trimming removed 4 bases from V and 5 bases from J, with 9 bases in between. Germline V gives CDR1 PRHDT, CDR2 FYEKMQ (reference sequence). The CDR3 DNA is TGTGCCAGCAGCTGGGGCGGAGACAATGAGCAGTTCTTC. It translates to CASSWGGDNEQFF.

The chain carries TRBV5-3 and TRBJ2-1; 8 nucleotides match TRBD2. TRBV5-3 is designated an ORF whose function remains uncertain. Trimming removed 4 bases from V and 7 bases from J; junction bases left unmatched: 16. This CDR3 is 17 amino acids long. CDR3 coding DNA: TGTGCCAGAAGCCCGGGACTGGAGCGGGAGTCTTATAATGAGCAGTTCTTC. This translates into CARSPGLERESYNEQFF.

This chain links TRBV9 with TRBJ2-4; 9 bases are shared with TRBD1. Trimming cost V 3 bases and J 7 bases; bases outside gene matches: 8. Looked up from germline, CDR1 is SGDLS and CDR2 is YYNGEE. This CDR3 region has 15 residues. This chain's CDR3 is CASSERTGDGNIQYF. Here the CDR3 DNA reads TGTGCCAGCAGCGAGCGGACAGGGGACGGGAACATTCAGTACTTC.

The chain joins TRBV28 to TRBJ1-3; D is uncertain. The CDR3 totals 14 residues. Between the trimmed V and J ends, which lost 2 bases and 4 bases, there was a span of 9 bases. CDR1 and CDR2 from the germline V gene are MDHEN and SYDVKM. The CDR3 sequence is CASSLEVAGNTIYF. As DNA, the CDR3 is TGTGCCAGCAGTTTAGAGGTCGCAGGAAACACCATATATTTT.

V usage is TRBV2 and J usage is TRBJ1-5, with TRBD1 identical over 7 bases. The CDR3 is made up of 14 amino acids. Germline lookup yields CDR1 SNHLY and CDR2 FYNNEI. V shed 3 bases and J 3 bases; nucleotides not matched to a gene: 2. CDR3 nucleotide sequence: TGTGCCAGCAGTGAGGGACAGAACAATCAGCCCCAGCATTTT. Its translation is CASSEGQNNQPQHF.

The chain recombines TRBV6-2 or TRBV6-3 with TRBJ1-3; D is unresolved. The CDR3 sequence is 14 residues long. V was shortened by 1 base and J by 8 bases, with 12 bases between the two germline ends. The germline V gene encodes CDR1 MNHEY and CDR2 SVGEGT. CDR3 in DNA: TGTGCCAGCAGTTACTACGACACGAGGGACACCATATATTTT. It encodes CASSYYDTRDTIYF.

This clone was recorded only once. The chain employs TRBV11-3 and TRBJ2-3; 7 nucleotides align to TRBD2. V trimming: 7 bases; J trimming: 4 bases; junction bases outside the gene matches: 14. This CDR3 is built from 16 residues. Germline V gene lookup returns CDR1 SGHNT and CDR2 YENEEA. As DNA, the CDR3 is TGTGCCAGCACCTACGGACGGGGAGGGCCCCCAGATACGCAGTATTTT. It yields the protein CASTYGRGGPPDTQYF.

The V and J genes are TRBV20-1 and TRBJ1-4; D gene unclear. CDR1 is DFQATT and CDR2 is SNEGSKA in the germline V gene (reference sequence). V lost 3 bases and J 4 bases, leaving 18 bases between the germline ends. The CDR3 consists of 16 residues. The CDR3 spells CSASFGGVLGNEKLFF. CDR3 sequence (DNA): TGCAGTGCTAGTTTTGGCGGGGTTTTGGGTAATGAAAAACTGTTTTTT.

The CDR3 protein is CASSSDFSNQPQHF. CDR3 coding DNA: TGTGCCAGCAGTTCGGACTTTAGCAATCAGCCCCAGCATTTT. V gene TRBV7-9 combines with J gene TRBJ1-5; D is undetermined. Germline CDR1 SEHNR, CDR2 FQNEAQ (reference sequence). Trimming left V 6 bases short and J 0 bases short, with 9 bases between. The CDR3 extends over 14 amino acids.

This sequence joins TRBV7-2 and TRBJ2-1; D call uncertain. Germline V gene sequence: CDR1 SGHTA, CDR2 FQGNSA. This CDR3 comprises 14 residues. V was clipped by 5 bases and J by 3 bases, with 11 bases between them. In DNA, the CDR3 is TGTGCCAGCAGCCAAATCTCAGACTACAATGAGCAGTTCTTC. Encoded protein: CASSQISDYNEQFF.

CDR3 region: CASSSPGLAEGGYNEQFF. The CDR3, as DNA: TGTGCCAGCAGCTCGCCGGGACTAGCGGAGGGGGGTTACAATGAGCAGTTCTTC. The rearrangement joins TRBV5-4 to TRBJ2-1; TRBD2 agrees at 11 bases. The germline V gene has CDR1 SGHNT and CDR2 YYREEE (reference sequence). The ends lost 3 bases at V and 4 bases at J; junction bases unmatched: 12. This CDR3 comprises 18 residues.

This clone has just one count. V is TRBV19 and J is TRBJ2-1; 8 positions match TRBD2. Germline trimming cut 7 bases from V and 3 bases from J; bases unmatched to any gene: 14. Germline V CDR1 and CDR2: LNHDA, SQIVND (reference sequence). CDR3 length equals 17 residues. The CDR3 sequence: CASKKTGRASSYNEQFF. The CDR3 nucleotides read TGTGCCAGTAAGAAGACCGGGAGGGCCTCAAGCTACAATGAGCAGTTCTTC.

This sequence joins TRBV27 and TRBJ1-1, with 7 bases lining up with TRBD1. V shed 7 bases and J 2 bases; nucleotides not matched to a gene: 7. This CDR3 spans 14 amino acids. From germline, CDR1 is MNHEY and CDR2 SMNVEV (reference sequence). Here the CDR3 DNA reads TGTGCCAGCACCCTGACAGGGCCTAACACTGAAGCTTTCTTT. As protein: CASTLTGPNTEAFF.

In this sample, this clone turned up a few times. This sequence joins TRBV28 and TRBJ1-6, with 7 bases aligning to TRBD1. V shed 3 bases and J 4 bases; nucleotides not matched to a gene: 3. Germline CDR1 MDHEN, CDR2 SYDVKM. The CDR3 totals 15 residues. This chain's CDR3 is CASSLAGQYNSPLHF. The CDR3 nucleotides read TGTGCCAGCAGTTTGGCGGGACAGTATAATTCACCCCTCCACTTT.

The chain combines TRBV5-1 with TRBJ2-5, with 7 bases aligning to TRBD2. Germline trimming cut 4 bases from V and 2 bases from J; bases unmatched to any gene: 5. The CDR3 spans 14 residues. Germline V lookup: CDR1 SGHRS, CDR2 YFSETQ. The CDR3 bases are TGCGCCAGCAGCGGGGGGGACTTGCAAGAGACCCAGTACTTC. It is translated as CASSGGDLQETQYF.